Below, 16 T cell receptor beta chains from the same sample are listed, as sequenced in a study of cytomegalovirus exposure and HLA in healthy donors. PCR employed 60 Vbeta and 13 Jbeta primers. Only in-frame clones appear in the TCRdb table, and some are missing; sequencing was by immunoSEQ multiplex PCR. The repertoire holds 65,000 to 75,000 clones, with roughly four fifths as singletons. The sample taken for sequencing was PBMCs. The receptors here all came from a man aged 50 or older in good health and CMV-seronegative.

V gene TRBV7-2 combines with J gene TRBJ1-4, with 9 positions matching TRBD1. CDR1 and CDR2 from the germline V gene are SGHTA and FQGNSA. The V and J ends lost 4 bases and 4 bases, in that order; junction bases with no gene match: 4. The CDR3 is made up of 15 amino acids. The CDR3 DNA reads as TGTGCCAGCAGCTCCCCGGGACAGGGTAATGAAAAACTGTTTTTT. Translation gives CASSSPGQGNEKLFF.

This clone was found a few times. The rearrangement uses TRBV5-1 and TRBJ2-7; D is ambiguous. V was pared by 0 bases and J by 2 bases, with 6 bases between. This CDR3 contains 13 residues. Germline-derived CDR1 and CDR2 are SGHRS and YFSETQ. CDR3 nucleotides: TGCGCCAGCAGCTTGGAGTCAGCCTACGAGCAGTACTTC. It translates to CASSLESAYEQYF.

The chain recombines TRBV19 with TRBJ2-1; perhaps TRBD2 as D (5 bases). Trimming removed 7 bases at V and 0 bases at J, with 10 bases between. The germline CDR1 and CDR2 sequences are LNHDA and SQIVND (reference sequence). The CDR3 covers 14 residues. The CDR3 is CASNRRSSYNEQFF. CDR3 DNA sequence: TGTGCCAGTAACCGGAGGAGCTCCTACAATGAGCAGTTCTTC.

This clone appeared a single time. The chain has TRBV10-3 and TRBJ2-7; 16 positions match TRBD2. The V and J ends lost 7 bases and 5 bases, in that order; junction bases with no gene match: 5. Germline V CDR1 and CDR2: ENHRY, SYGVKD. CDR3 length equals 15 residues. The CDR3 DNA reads TGTGCCATCAACCCGGGGACTAGCGGGAGGGACGAGCAGTACTTC. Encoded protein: CAINPGTSGRDEQYF.

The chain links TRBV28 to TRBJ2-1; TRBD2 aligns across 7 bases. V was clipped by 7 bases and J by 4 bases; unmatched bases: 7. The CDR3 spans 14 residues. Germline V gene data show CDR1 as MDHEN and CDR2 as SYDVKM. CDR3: CASMGLADYNEQFF. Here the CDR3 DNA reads TGTGCCAGCATGGGCCTAGCGGATTACAATGAGCAGTTCTTC.

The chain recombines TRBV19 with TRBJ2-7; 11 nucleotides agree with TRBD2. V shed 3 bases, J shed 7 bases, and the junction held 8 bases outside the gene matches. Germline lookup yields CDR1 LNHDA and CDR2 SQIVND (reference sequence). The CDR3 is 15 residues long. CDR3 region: CASSILASGRNEQYF. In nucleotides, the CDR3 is TGTGCCAGTAGTATTTTGGCTAGCGGGAGGAATGAGCAGTACTTC.

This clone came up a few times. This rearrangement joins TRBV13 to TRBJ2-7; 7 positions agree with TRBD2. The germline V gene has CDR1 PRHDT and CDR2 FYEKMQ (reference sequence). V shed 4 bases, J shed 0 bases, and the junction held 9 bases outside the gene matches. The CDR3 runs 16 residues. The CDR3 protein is CASSSLGAGHSYEQYF. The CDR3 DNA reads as TGTGCCAGCAGCTCTTTGGGAGCGGGGCACTCCTACGAGCAGTACTTC.

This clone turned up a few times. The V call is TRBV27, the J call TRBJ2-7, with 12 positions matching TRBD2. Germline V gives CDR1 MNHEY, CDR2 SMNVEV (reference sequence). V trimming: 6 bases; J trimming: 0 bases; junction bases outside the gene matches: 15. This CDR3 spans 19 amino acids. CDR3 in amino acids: CASRRESGTSGSSSYEQYF. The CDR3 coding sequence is TGTGCCAGCAGGCGAGAATCCGGGACTAGCGGGTCGAGCTCCTACGAGCAGTACTTC.

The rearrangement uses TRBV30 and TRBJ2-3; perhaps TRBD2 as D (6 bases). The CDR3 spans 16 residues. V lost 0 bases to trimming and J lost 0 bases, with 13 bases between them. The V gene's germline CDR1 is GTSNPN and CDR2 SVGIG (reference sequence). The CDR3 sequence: CAWSVFSGSSTDTQYF. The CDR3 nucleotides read TGTGCCTGGAGTGTATTTTCCGGGAGCAGCACAGATACGCAGTATTTT.

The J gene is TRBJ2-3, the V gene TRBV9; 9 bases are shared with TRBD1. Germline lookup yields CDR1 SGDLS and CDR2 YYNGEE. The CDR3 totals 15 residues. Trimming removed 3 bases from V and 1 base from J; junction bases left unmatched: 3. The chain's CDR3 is CASSGRQGGTDTQYF. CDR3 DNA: TGTGCCAGCAGCGGACGACAGGGGGGCACAGATACGCAGTATTTT.

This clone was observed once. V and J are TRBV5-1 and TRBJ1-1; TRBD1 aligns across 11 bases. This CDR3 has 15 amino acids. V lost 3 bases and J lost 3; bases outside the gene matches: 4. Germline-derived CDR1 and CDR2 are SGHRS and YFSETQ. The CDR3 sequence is CASSSGTGGDTEAFF. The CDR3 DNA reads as TGCGCCAGCAGCTCCGGGACAGGGGGTGACACTGAAGCTTTCTTT.

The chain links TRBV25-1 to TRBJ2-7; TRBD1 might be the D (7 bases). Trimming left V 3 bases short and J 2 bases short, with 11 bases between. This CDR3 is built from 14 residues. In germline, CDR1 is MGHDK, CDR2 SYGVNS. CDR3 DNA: TGTGCCAGCAGTGATCCAGGGGGGACCTACGAGCAGTACTTC. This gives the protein CASSDPGGTYEQYF.

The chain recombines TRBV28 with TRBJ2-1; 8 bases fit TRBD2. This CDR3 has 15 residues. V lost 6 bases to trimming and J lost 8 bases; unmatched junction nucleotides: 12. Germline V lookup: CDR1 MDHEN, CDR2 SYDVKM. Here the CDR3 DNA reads TGTGCCAGCAGCCAGCCGGGACTAGTAATATATGAGCAGTTCTTC. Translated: CASSQPGLVIYEQFF. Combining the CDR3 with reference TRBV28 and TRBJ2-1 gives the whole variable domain DVKVTQSSRYLVKRTGEKVFLECVQDMDHENMFWYRQDPGLGLRLIYFSYDVKMKEKGDIPEGYSVSREKKERFSLILESASTNQTSMYLCASSQPGLVIYEQFFGPGTRLTVL.

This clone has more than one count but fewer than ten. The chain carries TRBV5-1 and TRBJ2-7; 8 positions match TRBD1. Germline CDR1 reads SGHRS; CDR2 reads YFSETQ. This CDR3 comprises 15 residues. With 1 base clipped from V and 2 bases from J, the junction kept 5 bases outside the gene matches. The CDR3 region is CASSLNGQGPYEQYF. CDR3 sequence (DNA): TGCGCCAGCAGCTTGAACGGACAGGGTCCCTACGAGCAGTACTTC.

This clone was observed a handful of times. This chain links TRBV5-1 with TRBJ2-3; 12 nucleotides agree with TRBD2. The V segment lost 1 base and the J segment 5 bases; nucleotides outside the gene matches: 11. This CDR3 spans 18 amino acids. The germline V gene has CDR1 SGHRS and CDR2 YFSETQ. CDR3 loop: CASSLSRTSGEVIDTQYF. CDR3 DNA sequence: TGCGCCAGCAGCTTGTCGAGGACTAGCGGGGAAGTGATAGATACGCAGTATTTT.

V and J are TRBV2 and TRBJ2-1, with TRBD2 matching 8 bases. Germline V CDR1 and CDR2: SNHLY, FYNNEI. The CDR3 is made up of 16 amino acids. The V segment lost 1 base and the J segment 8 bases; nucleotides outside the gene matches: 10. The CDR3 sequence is CASSEGRTSLPHEQFF. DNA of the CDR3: TGTGCCAGCAGTGAAGGGAGGACTAGCCTCCCCCATGAGCAGTTCTTC.